Listed below are T cell receptor beta chains from one sample, sequenced in a study of blood T cell repertoires in COVID-19. TCRdb's table, derived via immunoSEQ multiplex PCR, lists solely in-frame clones and lacks some. The profile shows about 69,000 clones, about 86% of them singletons. The source material was peripheral blood. The receptors were sampled from a man aged 35 to 55 with COVID-19, enrolled during active disease. Both conserved end residues are part of each CDR3. The D gene is left open where the match is weak. A row's size may be missing; if present it is once, few, many or a size class.

abundance	v_gene	d_gene	j_gene	CDR3nt	CDR3aa
-	TRBV9	TRBD2	TRBJ2-3	TGTGCCAGCAGCGTTTTCTCGGGACTAGAAACAGATACGCAGTATTTT	CASSVFSGLETDTQYF
-	TRBV27	-	TRBJ2-3	TGTGCCAGCCAGCTTGGAAGCGGGCGTAGCACAGATACGCAGTATTTT	CASQLGSGRSTDTQYF
-	TRBV19	-	TRBJ1-2	TGTGCCAGTAGTATAGGGGGAGGAATGAACTATGGCTACACCTTC	CASSIGGGMNYGYTF
-	TRBV4-1	-	TRBJ1-2	TGCGCCAGCAGCCAAGAACAGGGCGCTAACTATGGCTACACCTTC	CASSQEQGANYGYTF
-	TRBV12-3/TRBV12-4	TRBD1	TRBJ1-2	TGTGCCAGCAGTGAGGGACAGGTTAATGGCTACACCTTC	CASSEGQVNGYTF
-	TRBV5-1	TRBD1	TRBJ1-6	TGCGCCAGCTCCCACGGGACAGTTGGTGAACCACCCCTCCACTTT	CASSHGTVGEPPLHF
-	TRBV28	-	TRBJ1-4	TGTGCCAGCAGTCAGGCTGCAACTAATGAAAAACTGTTTTTT	CASSQAATNEKLFF
-	TRBV7-6	TRBD1	TRBJ2-1	TGTGCCAGCAGCATGAGCGGGACAGGGAATGAGCAGTTCTTC	CASSMSGTGNEQFF
-	TRBV5-1	-	TRBJ1-1	TGCGCCAGCAGCTGGAGGGAGGGCGCTGAAGCTTTCTTT	CASSWREGAEAFF
-	TRBV20-1	-	TRBJ2-5	TGCAGTGCTAGTCTGGGGCTCTTACAAGAGACCCAGTACTTC	CSASLGLLQETQYF
-	TRBV11-2	-	TRBJ2-5	TGTGCCAGCAGCTTAGGTTTACCAACTAGGTACCTGCAAGAGACCCAGTACTTC	CASSLGLPTRYLQETQYF
-	TRBV11-2	-	TRBJ2-1	TGTGCCAGGAAAGTACAGGGATATGAGCAGTTCTTC	CARKVQGYEQFF
-	TRBV2	TRBD1	TRBJ1-5	TGTGCCAGCAGTGAAGTGGTTGGACAGGGTAATCAGCCCCAGCATTTT	CASSEVVGQGNQPQHF
-	TRBV12-3/TRBV12-4	-	TRBJ2-3	TGTGCCAGCGGCCTCACAGATACGCAGTATTTT	CASGLTDTQYF
-	TRBV19	TRBD1	TRBJ1-2	TGTGCCAGTACCCCGGACAGGGGGCAGGCTTACTATGGCTACACCTTC	CASTPDRGQAYYGYTF
-	TRBV5-1	TRBD1	TRBJ1-4	TGCGCCAGCAGCTTACAGGGGGCCCATGAAAAACTGTTTTTT	CASSLQGAHEKLFF
-	TRBV7-2	-	TRBJ2-7	TGTGCCAGCAGCTTATCCGGGGGGCTAACCCAGTCTACGACGGGGTACTTC	CASSLSGGLTQSTTGYF
-	TRBV7-6	TRBD1	TRBJ2-7	TGTGCCAGCAGCCCGGGGCAGGGGGTTTCCTACGAGCAGTACTTC	CASSPGQGVSYEQYF
once	TRBV10-3	TRBD1	TRBJ1-4	TGTGCCATCAGTGGACAGGGTCTCGCCGGCGATGAAAAACTGTTTTTT	CAISGQGLAGDEKLFF
-	TRBV5-1	TRBD1	TRBJ1-3	TGCGCCAGCAGCTTTCAGGGGGGCTCTGGAAACACCATATATTTT	CASSFQGGSGNTIYF
-	TRBV2	-	TRBJ1-2	TGTGCCAGCAGTGAACTGGGTGAGGGTGGCTACACCTTC	CASSELGEGGYTF
-	TRBV29-1	TRBD1	TRBJ1-1	TGCAGCGTTGAAAGACAGGGGAACACTGAAGCTTTCTTT	CSVERQGNTEAFF
-	TRBV5-1	-	TRBJ2-5	TGCGCCAGCAGCCCCGAACTCGGGGGTGCGGAGACCCAGTACTTC	CASSPELGGAETQYF
few	TRBV6-1	-	TRBJ1-1	TGTGCCAGCAGTGAAGATCCCTCAGGGCTCCTGAACACTGAAGCTTTCTTT	CASSEDPSGLLNTEAFF
-	TRBV5-1	-	TRBJ2-2	TGCGCCAGCAGCGCAGGGGCCTACACCGGGGAGCTGTTTTTT	CASSAGAYTGELFF
-	TRBV11-2	TRBD1	TRBJ2-7	TGTGCCAGCAGCATGGACAGGGGCTCCTACGAGCAGTACTTC	CASSMDRGSYEQYF
-	TRBV3-1/TRBV3-2	-	TRBJ1-5	TGTGCCAGCAGCCAACTAGGTGGGGCGGACGTCAATCAGCCCCAGCATTTT	CASSQLGGADVNQPQHF
-	TRBV3-1/TRBV3-2	TRBD2	TRBJ2-4	TGTGCCAGCAGCCCGGGAGGGAAAAACATTCAGTACTTC	CASSPGGKNIQYF
-	TRBV2	TRBD2	TRBJ2-5	TGTGCCAGCAGTGCTCCACCGGGACTAGCGATAGAGACCCAGTACTTC	CASSAPPGLAIETQYF
-	TRBV5-1	-	TRBJ2-3	TGCGCCAGCAGCTTGGGCCAGGGGTTGGCAGATACGCAGTATTTT	CASSLGQGLADTQYF
-	TRBV11-2	TRBD2	TRBJ2-3	TGTGCCAGCAGCTTAGGCCCCCAGCGGGGGCGCACAGATACGCAGTATTTT	CASSLGPQRGRTDTQYF
-	TRBV2	-	TRBJ2-7	TGTGCCAGCAGCGGTATAACGGGGTACTACGAGCAGTACTTC	CASSGITGYYEQYF
-	TRBV5-1	-	TRBJ2-7	TGCGCCAGCAGCTTACAGGTCTCCTACGAGCAGTACTTC	CASSLQVSYEQYF
-	TRBV15	TRBD1	TRBJ1-5	TGTGCCACCAGCAGAGATAGCCAGGGGGAGAATCAGCCCCAGCATTTT	CATSRDSQGENQPQHF
-	TRBV19	TRBD1	TRBJ1-1	TGTGCCAGTAGTAAGGGACAGGGAGGTACTGAAGCTTTCTTT	CASSKGQGGTEAFF
-	TRBV3-1/TRBV3-2	TRBD1	TRBJ1-1	TGTGCCAGCAGCCCCCGACAGGGAGGAAACACTGAAGCTTTCTTT	CASSPRQGGNTEAFF
-	TRBV10-1	-	TRBJ1-4	TGCGCCAGCAGTGAGTCTGGTATGGAGGAAAAACTGTTTTTT	CASSESGMEEKLFF
few	TRBV5-6	-	TRBJ1-6	TGTGCCAGCAGCGCGCCTGGTGGGGAGTATTCACCCCTCCACTTT	CASSAPGGEYSPLHF
-	TRBV18	-	TRBJ1-1	TGTGCCAGCTCACCAAGTAGACAGGACACTGAAGCTTTCTTT	CASSPSRQDTEAFF
once	TRBV4-2	-	TRBJ1-2	TGTGCCAGCAGCCAGCGAGCTGATGGCTACACCTTC	CASSQRADGYTF
few	TRBV7-9	-	TRBJ2-1	TGTGCCAGCAGCTTAGTCGGGTATGAGCAGTTCTTC	CASSLVGYEQFF
-	TRBV6-4	TRBD1	TRBJ2-2	TGTGCCAGCAGTGTATCCCAACAGGGGGCAGGCGGGGAGCTGTTTTTT	CASSVSQQGAGGELFF
-	TRBV19	-	TRBJ2-7	TGTGCCAGTAGTAGAAGCGCGGAAAATTACGAGCAGTACTTC	CASSRSAENYEQYF
-	TRBV21-1	-	TRBJ1-6	TGTGCCAGCAGCAAAGTCCCCTCAGGGGTTAGTGGTTCACCCCTCCACTTT	CASSKVPSGVSGSPLHF
once	TRBV27	-	TRBJ1-2	TGTGCCAGCAGTTTAGGCGACAGGCCTAACTATGGCTACACCTTC	CASSLGDRPNYGYTF